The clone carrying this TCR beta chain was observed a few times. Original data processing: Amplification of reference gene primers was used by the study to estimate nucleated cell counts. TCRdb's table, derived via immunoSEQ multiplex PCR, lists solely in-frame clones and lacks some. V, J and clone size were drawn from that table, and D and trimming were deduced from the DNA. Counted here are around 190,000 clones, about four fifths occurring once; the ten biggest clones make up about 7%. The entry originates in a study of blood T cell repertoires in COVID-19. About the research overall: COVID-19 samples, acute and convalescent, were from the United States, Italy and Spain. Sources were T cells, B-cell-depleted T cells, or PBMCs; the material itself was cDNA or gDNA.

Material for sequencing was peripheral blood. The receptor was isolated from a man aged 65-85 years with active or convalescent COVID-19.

The CDR3 nucleotides read TGTGCCAGCAGCCCCGGAGTCGACTATGGCTACACCTTC. Protein product: CASSPGVDYGYTF. V and J are TRBV5-4 and TRBJ1-2; the D is unclear. With 4 bases removed from V and 3 bases from J, the gap between germline ends came to 10 bases. Per germline, CDR1 SGHNT and CDR2 YYREEE (reference sequence). The CDR3 has 13 residues.